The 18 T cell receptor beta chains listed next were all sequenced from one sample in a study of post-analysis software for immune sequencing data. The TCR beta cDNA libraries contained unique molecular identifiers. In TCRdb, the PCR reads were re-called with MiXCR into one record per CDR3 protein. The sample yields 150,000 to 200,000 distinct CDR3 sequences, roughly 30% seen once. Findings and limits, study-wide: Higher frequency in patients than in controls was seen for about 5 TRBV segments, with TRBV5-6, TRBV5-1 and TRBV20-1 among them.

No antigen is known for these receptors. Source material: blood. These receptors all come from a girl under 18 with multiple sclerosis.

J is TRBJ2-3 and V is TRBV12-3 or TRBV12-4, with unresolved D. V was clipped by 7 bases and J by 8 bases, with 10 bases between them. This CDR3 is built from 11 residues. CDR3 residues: CASMLAGTQYF. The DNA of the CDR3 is TGTGCCAGCATGTTAGCCGGTACGCAGTATTTT.

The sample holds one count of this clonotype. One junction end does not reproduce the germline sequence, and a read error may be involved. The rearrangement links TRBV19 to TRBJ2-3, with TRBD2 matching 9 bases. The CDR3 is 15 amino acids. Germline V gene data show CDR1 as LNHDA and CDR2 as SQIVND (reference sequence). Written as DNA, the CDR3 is TGTGCCAGTAGTAAAGCGGGAGGTGCCACAGATGCGCAGTATTTT. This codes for CASSKAGGATDAQYF.

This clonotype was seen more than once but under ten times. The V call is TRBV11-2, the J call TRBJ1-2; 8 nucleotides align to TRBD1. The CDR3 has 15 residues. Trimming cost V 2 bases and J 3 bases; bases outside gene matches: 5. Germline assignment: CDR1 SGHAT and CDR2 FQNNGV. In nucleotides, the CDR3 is TGTGCCAGCAGCTTAATCGCAGGGGGCGACTATGGCTACACCTTC. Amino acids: CASSLIAGGDYGYTF.

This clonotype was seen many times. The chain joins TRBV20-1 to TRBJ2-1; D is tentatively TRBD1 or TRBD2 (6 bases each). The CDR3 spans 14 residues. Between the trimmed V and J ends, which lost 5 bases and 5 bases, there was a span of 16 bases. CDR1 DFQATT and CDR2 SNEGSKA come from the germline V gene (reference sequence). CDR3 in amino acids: CSALGGYTHNEQFF. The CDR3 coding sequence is TGCAGTGCTCTCGGGGGCTACACACACAATGAGCAGTTCTTC.

Written as DNA, the CDR3 is TGCAGTGCTAGAGTGGCGGACAGGGTAGGATCACCCCTCCACTTT. Translation gives CSARVADRVGSPLHF. The J gene is TRBJ1-6, the V gene TRBV20-1; TRBD1 matches 8 bases. This CDR3 comprises 15 residues. V lost 1 base, J lost 10 bases, and 9 bases stayed unmatched. Germline loops: CDR1 DFQATT, CDR2 SNEGSKA (reference sequence).

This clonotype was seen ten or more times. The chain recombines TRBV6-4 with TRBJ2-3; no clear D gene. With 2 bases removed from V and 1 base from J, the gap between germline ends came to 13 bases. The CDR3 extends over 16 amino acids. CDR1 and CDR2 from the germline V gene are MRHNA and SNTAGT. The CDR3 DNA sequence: TGTGCCAGCAGTGACGGGCGACAACCGGGCACAGATACGCAGTATTTT. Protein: CASSDGRQPGTDTQYF.

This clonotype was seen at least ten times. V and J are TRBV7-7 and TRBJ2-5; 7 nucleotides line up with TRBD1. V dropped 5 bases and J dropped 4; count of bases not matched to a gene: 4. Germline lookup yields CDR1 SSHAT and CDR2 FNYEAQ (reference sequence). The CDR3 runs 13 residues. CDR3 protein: CASSPAGGETQYF. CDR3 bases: TGTGCCAGCAGCCCCGCAGGGGGAGAGACCCAGTACTTC.

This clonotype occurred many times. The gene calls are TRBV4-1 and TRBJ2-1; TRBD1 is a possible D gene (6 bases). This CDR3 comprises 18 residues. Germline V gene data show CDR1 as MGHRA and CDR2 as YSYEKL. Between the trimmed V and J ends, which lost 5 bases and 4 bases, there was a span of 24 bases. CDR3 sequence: CASSLSPAQGGSYNEQFF. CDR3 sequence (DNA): TGCGCCAGCAGCTTATCCCCGGCGCAAGGGGGATCGTACAATGAGCAGTTCTTC.

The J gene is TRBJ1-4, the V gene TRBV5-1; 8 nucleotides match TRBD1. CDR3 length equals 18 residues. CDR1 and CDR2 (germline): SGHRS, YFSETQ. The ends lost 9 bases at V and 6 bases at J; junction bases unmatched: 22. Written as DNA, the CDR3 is TGCGCCAACCCAAAGCAGGGGGCGGTCTCGATAATTTATGAAAAACTGTTTTTT. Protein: CANPKQGAVSIIYEKLFF.

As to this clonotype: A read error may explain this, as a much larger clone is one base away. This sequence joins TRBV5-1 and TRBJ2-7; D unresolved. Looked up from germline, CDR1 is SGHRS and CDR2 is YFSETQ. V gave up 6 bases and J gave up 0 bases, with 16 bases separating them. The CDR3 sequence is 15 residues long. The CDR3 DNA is TGCGCCAGCAACACTGGAGTGCGAGGCTCCTACGAGCAGTACTTC. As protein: CASNTGVRGSYEQYF.

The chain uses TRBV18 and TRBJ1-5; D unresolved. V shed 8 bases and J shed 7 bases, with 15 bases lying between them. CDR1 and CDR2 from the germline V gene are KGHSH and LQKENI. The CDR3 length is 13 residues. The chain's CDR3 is CASPLSAGQPQHF. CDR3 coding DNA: TGTGCCAGCCCACTTTCCGCCGGACAGCCCCAGCATTTT.

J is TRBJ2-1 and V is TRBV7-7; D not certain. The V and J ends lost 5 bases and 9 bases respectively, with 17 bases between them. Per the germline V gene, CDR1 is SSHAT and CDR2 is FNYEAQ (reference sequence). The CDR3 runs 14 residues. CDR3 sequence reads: CASSEEFRSGEQFF. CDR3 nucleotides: TGTGCCAGCAGCGAAGAATTCCGTTCGGGTGAGCAGTTCTTC.

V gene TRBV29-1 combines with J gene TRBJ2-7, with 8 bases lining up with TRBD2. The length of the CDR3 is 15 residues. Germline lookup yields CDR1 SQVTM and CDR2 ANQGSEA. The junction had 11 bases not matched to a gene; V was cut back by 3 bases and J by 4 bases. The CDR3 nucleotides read TGCAGCGTTGAGGCCGGGCGGGAGGCCGGGTACGAGCAGTACTTC. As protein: CSVEAGREAGYEQYF.

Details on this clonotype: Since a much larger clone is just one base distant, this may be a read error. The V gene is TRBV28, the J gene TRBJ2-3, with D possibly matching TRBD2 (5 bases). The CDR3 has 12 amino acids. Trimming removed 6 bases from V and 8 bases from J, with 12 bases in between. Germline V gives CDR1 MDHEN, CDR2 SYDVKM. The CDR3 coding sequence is TGTGCCAGCAGAAATGGCGGACTTACGCAGTATTTT. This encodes CASRNGGLTQYF.

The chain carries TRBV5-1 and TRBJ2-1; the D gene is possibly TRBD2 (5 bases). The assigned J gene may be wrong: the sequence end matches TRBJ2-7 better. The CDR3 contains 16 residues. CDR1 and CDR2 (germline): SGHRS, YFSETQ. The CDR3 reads CASSSSAESSYNEQYF. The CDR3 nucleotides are TGCGCCAGCAGCTCGTCAGCGGAGAGCTCCTACAATGAGCAGTACTTC.

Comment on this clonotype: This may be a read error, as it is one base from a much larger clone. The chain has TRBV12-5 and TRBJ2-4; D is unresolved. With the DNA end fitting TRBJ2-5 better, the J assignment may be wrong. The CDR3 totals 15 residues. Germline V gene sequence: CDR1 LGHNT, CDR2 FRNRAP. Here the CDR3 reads CASGSATTIQETQYF. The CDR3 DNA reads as TGTGCTAGTGGTTCGGCTACGACGATCCAAGAGACCCAGTACTTC.

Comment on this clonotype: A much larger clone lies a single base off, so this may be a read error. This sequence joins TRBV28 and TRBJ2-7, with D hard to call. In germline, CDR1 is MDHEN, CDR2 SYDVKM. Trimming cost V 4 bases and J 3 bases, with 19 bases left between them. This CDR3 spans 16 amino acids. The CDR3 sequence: CASSSQISFPRYEQYF. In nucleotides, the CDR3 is TGTGCCAGCAGTTCTCAAATCTCGTTCCCTCGCTACGAGCAGTACTTC.

CDR3 region: CASSQDQPGSEYGYTF. The CDR3, as DNA: TGTGCCAGCAGCCAAGATCAGCCAGGGTCCGAGTATGGCTACACCTTC. The chain joins TRBV3-1 to TRBJ1-2; possibly TRBD1 for D (5 bases). The CDR3 has 16 amino acids. Trimming removed 0 bases from V and 5 bases from J, with 16 bases in between. Germline V gene data show CDR1 as LGHDT and CDR2 as YNNKEL (reference sequence).